This T cell receptor (beta chain) was profiled in a study of OX40 agonist ivuxolimab in advanced cancers. Study-wide background: A male proportion of approximately 80% was recorded, with mean age approximately 57 years and range about 23 to 90. Two cutaneous melanoma patients and one hepatocellular carcinoma patient, three in all, had partial responses.

The method was immunoSEQ multiplex PCR; TCRdb's version includes in-frame clones alone and lacks a portion of them. Seen here are 100,000 to 120,000 clones, approximately 89% observed once, and the top ten hold 0.27%. This receptor was obtained from an adult with an advanced solid tumor such as melanoma, head and neck, liver or kidney cancer. The sequencing here drew on CD4+ or CD8+ T cells sorted from blood, taken in a trial of the OX40 agonist ivuxolimab.

CDR3 in amino acids: CASSQVYGGNTEAFF. CDR3 bases: TGCGCCAGCAGCCAAGTTTATGGTGGAAACACTGAAGCTTTCTTT. The chain uses TRBV4-3 and TRBJ1-1; D unclear. Germline CDR1 is LGHNA and CDR2 is YSLEER. V was pared by 1 base and J by 2 bases, with 11 bases between. This CDR3 region has 15 residues.